This T cell receptor (beta chain) was identified during a study of CD8+ T cells in alopecia areata. Trimming removed 0 bases from V and 6 bases from J, with 1 base in between. The germline CDR1 and CDR2 sequences are ENHRY and SYGVKD. The CDR3 has 11 residues. Sequencing used cDNA as its template, made by extracting RNA and reverse transcribing it. Libraries were prepared by immunoSEQ multiplex PCR; TCRdb keeps only in-frame clonotypes and omits some of them. The sample lists 95,000 to 150,000 clones; about 59% were seen once. Study observations and caveats: Baseline CD8+ expansion's link to response remains uncertain, as there was one nonresponder.

Documented treatment: oral pan-JAK inhibitor, 5-10 mg twice daily. Details on this clone: Antigen unknown.

Sequenced material: CD4+ T cells sorted from blood, taken at week 4, from a patient treated with tofacitinib. V and J are TRBV10-3 and TRBJ2-3; D is undetermined. The receptor was isolated from a human donor with alopecia areata. In DNA form, the CDR3 reads TGTGCCATCAGTGAGTCGGATACGCAGTATTTT. This gives the protein CAISESDTQYF.